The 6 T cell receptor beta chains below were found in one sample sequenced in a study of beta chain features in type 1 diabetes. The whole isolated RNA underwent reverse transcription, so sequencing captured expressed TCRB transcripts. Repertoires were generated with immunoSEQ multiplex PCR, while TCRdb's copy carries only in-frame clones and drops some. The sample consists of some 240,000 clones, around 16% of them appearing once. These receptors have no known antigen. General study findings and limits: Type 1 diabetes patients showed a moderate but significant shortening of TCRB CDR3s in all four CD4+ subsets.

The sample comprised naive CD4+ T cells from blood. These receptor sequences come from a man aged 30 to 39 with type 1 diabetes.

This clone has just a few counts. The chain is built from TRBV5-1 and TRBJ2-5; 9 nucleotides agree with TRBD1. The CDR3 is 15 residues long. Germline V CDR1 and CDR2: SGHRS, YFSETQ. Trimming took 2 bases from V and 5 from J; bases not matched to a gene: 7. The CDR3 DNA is TGCGCCAGCAGCTTTTTGGGACAGGGTGCGGAGACCCAGTACTTC. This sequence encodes CASSFLGQGAETQYF.

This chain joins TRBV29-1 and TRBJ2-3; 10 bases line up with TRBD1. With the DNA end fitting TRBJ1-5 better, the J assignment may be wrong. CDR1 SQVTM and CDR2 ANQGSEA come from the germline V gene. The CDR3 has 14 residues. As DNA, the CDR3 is TGCAGCGTTGAAGAGACAGGGGGCGAGGATACGCAGCATTTT. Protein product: CSVEETGGEDTQHF.

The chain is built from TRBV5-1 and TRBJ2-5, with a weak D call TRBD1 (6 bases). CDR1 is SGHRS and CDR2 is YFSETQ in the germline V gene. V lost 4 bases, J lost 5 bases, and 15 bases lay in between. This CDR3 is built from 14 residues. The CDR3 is CASSLGTPPETQYF. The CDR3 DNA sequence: TGCGCCAGCAGCCTCGGGACACCTCCCGAGACCCAGTACTTC.

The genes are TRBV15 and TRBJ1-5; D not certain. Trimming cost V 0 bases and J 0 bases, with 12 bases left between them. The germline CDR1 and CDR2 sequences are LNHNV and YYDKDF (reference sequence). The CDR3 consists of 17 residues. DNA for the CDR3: TGTGCCACCAGCAGAGATCTAGGAACCTCTAGCAATCAGCCCCAGCATTTT. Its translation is CATSRDLGTSSNQPQHF. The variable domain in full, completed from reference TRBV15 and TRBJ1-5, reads DAMVIQNPRYQVTQFGKPVTLSCSQTLNHNVMYWYQQKSSQAPKLLFHYYDKDFNNEADTPDNFQSRRPNTSFCFLDIRSPGLGDTAMYLCATSRDLGTSSNQPQHFGDGTRLSIL.

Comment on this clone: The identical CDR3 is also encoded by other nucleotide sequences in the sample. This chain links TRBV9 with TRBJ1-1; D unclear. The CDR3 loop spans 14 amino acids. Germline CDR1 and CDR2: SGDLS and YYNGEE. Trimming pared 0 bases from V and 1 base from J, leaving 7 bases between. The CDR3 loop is CASSVVSGNTEAFF. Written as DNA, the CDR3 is TGTGCCAGCAGCGTAGTATCCGGGAACACTGAAGCTTTCTTT.

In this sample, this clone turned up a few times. The CDR3 coding sequence is TGTGCCAGCTCACCCCCGGGGACAGGAAACTACGAGCAGTACTTC. Translated: CASSPPGTGNYEQYF. The rearrangement uses TRBV18 and TRBJ2-7, with TRBD1 matching over 8 bases. Germline assignment: CDR1 KGHSH and CDR2 LQKENI. This CDR3 spans 15 amino acids. Trimming at V came to 3 bases and at J to 3 bases, leaving 7 bases not matched to a gene.